Shown below are 7 T cell receptor beta chains from a single sample sequenced in a study of T-cell memory formation after mild COVID-19. TCRdb redid the calling of the 5' RACE reads with MiXCR, one entry per CDR3 protein. The repertoire holds just under 550,000 distinct CDR3 sequences, with roughly 20% as singletons. The sequenced sample consisted of PBMCs or a T cell subset sorted from them (not recorded which). The receptors come from an adult woman who had mild COVID-19 (a few samples of this study predate the infection). Cell type and time point are not known.

This sequence joins TRBV20-1 and TRBJ1-2; the D is unclear. CDR3 length equals 13 residues. V gave up 6 bases and J gave up 8 bases, with 19 bases separating them. Germline CDR1 DFQATT, CDR2 SNEGSKA (reference sequence). The DNA for the CDR3 is TGCAGTGCCCCACCAACGTCGGGCCGCGGCTACACCTTC. It specifies CSAPPTSGRGYTF.

This clonotype occurred a few times. The chain employs TRBV5-1 and TRBJ1-5; D possibly corresponds to TRBD1 (6 bases). V was clipped by 8 bases and J by 5 bases, with 20 bases between them. Germline V gene lookup returns CDR1 SGHRS and CDR2 YFSETQ. The CDR3 runs 15 residues. CDR3 sequence reads: CASIRDNRRHQPQHF. As DNA, the CDR3 is TGCGCCAGTATCCGGGACAATCGGCGGCATCAGCCCCAGCATTTT.

This clonotype occurred a few times. This sequence joins TRBV10-3 and TRBJ2-5, with 7 positions matching TRBD2. The CDR3 runs 13 residues. Germline CDR1 is ENHRY and CDR2 is SYGVKD. The V gene end was trimmed by 2 bases and the J gene end by 7 bases; junction bases not matched to a gene: 4. The chain's CDR3 is CAISEAGRGTQYF. Here the CDR3 DNA reads TGTGCCATCAGTGAGGCGGGGAGGGGGACCCAGTACTTC.

This clonotype has just a few counts. This chain uses TRBV6-5 with TRBJ1-5; TRBD1 is a possible D gene (5 bases). Deletions cut 2 bases from V and 7 bases from J, with 9 bases between. Germline values: CDR1 MNHEY, CDR2 SVGAGI. This CDR3 contains 13 residues. The CDR3 sequence is CASSYGGGQPQHF. The CDR3 nucleotides read TGTGCCAGCAGTTACGGTGGGGGGCAGCCCCAGCATTTT.

V and J are TRBV7-3 and TRBJ2-3; 10 bases line up with TRBD2. Germline CDR1 is SGHTA and CDR2 is FQGTGA. After removal of 5 bases from V and 2 bases from J, the junction contained 10 bases not matched to a gene. The CDR3 covers 17 residues. CDR3 DNA: TGTGCCAGCAGCGTCAGGGGGCTAGCGGGGGCCACAGATACGCAGTATTTT. Its translation is CASSVRGLAGATDTQYF.

This clonotype was seen a handful of times. V usage is TRBV7-2 and J usage is TRBJ1-4; TRBD1 matches at 7 bases. The CDR3 totals 15 residues. Germline V gene data show CDR1 as SGHTA and CDR2 as FQGNSA. With 1 base clipped from V and 3 bases from J, the junction kept 2 bases outside the gene matches. CDR3 in amino acids: CASSLGGTANEKLFF. Written as DNA, the CDR3 is TGTGCCAGCAGCTTAGGTGGGACAGCTAATGAAAAACTGTTTTTT.

In its sample, this clonotype was seen a few times. The genes are TRBV3-1 and TRBJ1-3; D is undetermined. CDR1 and CDR2 (germline): LGHDT, YNNKEL (reference sequence). Trimming stripped 2 bases from V and 1 base from J, with 9 bases between. CDR3 length equals 15 residues. Here the CDR3 DNA reads TGTGCCAGCAGCCAACAGGTTCTATCTGGAAACACCATATATTTT. The encoded protein is CASSQQVLSGNTIYF.